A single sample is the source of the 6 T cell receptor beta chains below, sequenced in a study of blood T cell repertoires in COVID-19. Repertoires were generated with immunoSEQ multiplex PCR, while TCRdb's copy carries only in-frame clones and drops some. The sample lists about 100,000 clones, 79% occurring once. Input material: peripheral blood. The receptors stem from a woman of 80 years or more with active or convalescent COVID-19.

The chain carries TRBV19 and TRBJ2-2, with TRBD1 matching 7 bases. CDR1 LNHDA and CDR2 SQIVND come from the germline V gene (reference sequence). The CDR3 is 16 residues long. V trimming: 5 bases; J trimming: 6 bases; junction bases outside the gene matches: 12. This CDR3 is CASSQARTGRSGELFF. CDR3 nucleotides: TGTGCCAGTAGTCAGGCTCGGACAGGCAGGTCCGGGGAGCTGTTTTTT.

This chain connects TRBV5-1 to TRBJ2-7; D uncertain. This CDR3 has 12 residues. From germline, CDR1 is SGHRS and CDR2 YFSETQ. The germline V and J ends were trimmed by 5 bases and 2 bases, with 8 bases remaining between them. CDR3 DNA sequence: TGCGCCAGCAGGGAAACAGCCTACGAGCAGTACTTC. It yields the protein CASRETAYEQYF.

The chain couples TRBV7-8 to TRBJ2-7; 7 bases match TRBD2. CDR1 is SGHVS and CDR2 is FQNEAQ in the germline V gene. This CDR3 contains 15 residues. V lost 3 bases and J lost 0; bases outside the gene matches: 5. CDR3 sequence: CASSFGLADSYEQYF. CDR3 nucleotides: TGTGCCAGCAGCTTCGGGCTAGCGGACTCCTACGAGCAGTACTTC.

The CDR3 nucleotides read TGTGCCAGCAGCTTAGGGGGAACAGGGGTGGGAGGCTACACCTTC. It yields the protein CASSLGGTGVGGYTF. The chain recombines TRBV7-2 with TRBJ1-2; TRBD1 agrees at 7 bases. Trimming at V came to 1 base and at J to 8 bases, leaving 10 bases not matched to a gene. Germline V CDR1 and CDR2: SGHTA, FQGNSA. The length of the CDR3 is 15 residues.

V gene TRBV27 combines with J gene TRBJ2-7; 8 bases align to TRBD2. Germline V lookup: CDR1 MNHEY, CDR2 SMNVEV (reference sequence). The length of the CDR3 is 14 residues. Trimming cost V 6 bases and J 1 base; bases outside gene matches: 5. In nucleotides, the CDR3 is TGTGCCAGCAGAGAAGCGGGGGTTTCCTACGAGCAGTACTTC. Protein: CASREAGVSYEQYF.

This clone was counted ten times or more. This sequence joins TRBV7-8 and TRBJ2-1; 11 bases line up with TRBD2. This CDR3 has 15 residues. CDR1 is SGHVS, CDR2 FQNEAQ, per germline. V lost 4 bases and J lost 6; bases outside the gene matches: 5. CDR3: CASSYGTSGVNEQFF. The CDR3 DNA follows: TGTGCCAGCAGCTATGGGACTAGCGGTGTCAATGAGCAGTTCTTC.